The present TCR beta chain was sequenced within a study of CD8 T cells in ankylosing spondylitis. Study-wide findings and caveats: Blood from ankylosing spondylitis patients appeared to carry a characteristic roughly eight-variant TCR beta motif.

This clonotype was seen a handful of times. Its antigen remains unknown. CDR3 length equals 17 residues. V gave up 3 bases and J gave up 2 bases, with 20 bases separating them. Germline CDR1 is LGHNA and CDR2 is YNFKEQ. From the 5' RACE reads, TCRdb called clonotypes with MiXCR, one entry per CDR3 protein. This sample carries about 220,000 distinct CDR3 sequences, 15% to 20% of them seen once, and the ten largest clones take about 42%. This rearrangement joins TRBV4-2 to TRBJ2-7; possibly TRBD1 for D (5 bases). Sequencing was performed on blood, either unsorted or a sorted T cell fraction (not recorded which). The sequence came from a male donor with ankylosing spondylitis. The CDR3 is CASSQAFGAEHTYEQYF. CDR3 bases: TGTGCCAGCAGCCAGGCGTTTGGGGCGGAACATACCTACGAGCAGTACTTC.